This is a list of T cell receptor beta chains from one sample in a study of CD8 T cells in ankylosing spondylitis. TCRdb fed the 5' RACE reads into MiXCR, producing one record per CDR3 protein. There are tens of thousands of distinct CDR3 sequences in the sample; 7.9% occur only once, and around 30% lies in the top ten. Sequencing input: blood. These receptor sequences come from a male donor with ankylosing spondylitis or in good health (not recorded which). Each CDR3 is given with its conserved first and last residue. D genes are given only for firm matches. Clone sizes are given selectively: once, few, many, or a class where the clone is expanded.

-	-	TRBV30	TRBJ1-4	CAWSDSEKLFF	TGTGCCTGGAGCGACAGCGAAAAACTGTTTTTT
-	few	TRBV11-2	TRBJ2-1	CASSLMDEQFF	TGTGCCAGCAGCTTAATGGATGAGCAGTTCTTC
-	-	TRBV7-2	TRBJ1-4	CASSLGRDEKLFF	TGTGCCAGCAGCTTAGGCAGGGATGAAAAACTGTTTTTT
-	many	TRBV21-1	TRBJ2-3	CATTFNAGVTTDTQYF	TGTGCCACCACATTTAATGCGGGGGTGACCACAGATACGCAGTATTTT
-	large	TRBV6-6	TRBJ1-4	CASSPSPTNEKLFF	TGTGCCAGCAGCCCTAGTCCAACTAATGAAAAACTGTTTTTT
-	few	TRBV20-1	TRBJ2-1	CSATGGGDEQFF	TGCAGTGCTACGGGGGGCGGTGATGAGCAGTTCTTC
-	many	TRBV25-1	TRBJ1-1	CASSERRNTEAFF	TGTGCCAGCAGTGAACGCAGGAACACTGAAGCTTTCTTT
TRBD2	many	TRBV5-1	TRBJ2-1	CASSLVEAGPNNEQFF	TGCGCCAGCAGCTTGGTCGAAGCGGGACCTAACAATGAGCAGTTCTTC
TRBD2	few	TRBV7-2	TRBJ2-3	CASRKIGASGARTQYF	TGTGCCAGCAGGAAAATTGGGGCTAGCGGGGCTCGTACGCAGTATTTT
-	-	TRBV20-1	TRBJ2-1	CSSPGQIYNEQFF	TGCAGTTCTCCAGGCCAGATCTACAATGAGCAGTTCTTC
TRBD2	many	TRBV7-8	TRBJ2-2	CASSPGTSDAGELFF	TGTGCCAGCAGCCCCGGGACTAGCGACGCCGGGGAGCTGTTTTTT